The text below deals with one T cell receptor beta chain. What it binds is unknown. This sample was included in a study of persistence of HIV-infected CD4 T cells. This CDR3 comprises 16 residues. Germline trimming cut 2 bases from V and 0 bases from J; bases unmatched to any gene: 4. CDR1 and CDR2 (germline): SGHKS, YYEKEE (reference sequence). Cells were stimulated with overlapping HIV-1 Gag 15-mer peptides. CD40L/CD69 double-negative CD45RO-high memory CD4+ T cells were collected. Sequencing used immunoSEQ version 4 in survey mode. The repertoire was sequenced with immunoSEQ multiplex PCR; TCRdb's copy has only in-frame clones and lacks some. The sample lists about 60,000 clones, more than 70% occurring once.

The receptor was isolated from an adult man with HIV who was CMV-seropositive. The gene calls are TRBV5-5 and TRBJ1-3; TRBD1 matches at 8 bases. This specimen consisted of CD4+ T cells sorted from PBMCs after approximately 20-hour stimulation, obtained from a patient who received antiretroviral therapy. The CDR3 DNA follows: TGTGCCAGCAGCTTTACACAGGGGGTCTCTGGAAACACCATATATTTT. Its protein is CASSFTQGVSGNTIYF.